The 22 T cell receptor beta chains below come from one sample, sequenced in a study of regulatory T cells in long-lasting Graves disease. Sample time point: persistent/refractory GD, antithyroid drugs over 5 years with positive TRAb. The authors made the TCR library using RNA they extracted from PBMCs. For TCR beta, libraries came from iRepertoire HTBI primers and Arm-PCR of CDR3 regions. TCRdb fed the multiplex PCR reads into MiXCR, producing one record per CDR3 protein. This sample has approximately 360,000 distinct CDR3 sequences, with less than 30% found just once. Sequenced here: peripheral blood mononuclear cells (PBMCs), sampled when the disease was refractory, from a patient treated with antithyroid drugs. The source of these receptors is a woman aged 40 to 55 with Graves disease.

This clonotype was seen many times. The gene calls are TRBV27 and TRBJ2-6; possible D gene TRBD2, 5 bases. Trimming took 6 bases from V and 2 from J, leaving 5 bases between them. The V gene's germline CDR1 is MNHEY and CDR2 SMNVEV (reference sequence). The CDR3 length is 13 residues. CDR3 DNA: TGTGCCAGCAGACTAGCTGGGGCCAACGTCCTGACTTTC. Amino acid sequence: CASRLAGANVLTF. Looking up the rest from reference TRBV27 and TRBJ2-6 gives the full variable domain: EAQVTQNPRYLITVTGKKLTVTCSQNMNHEYMSWYRQDPGLGLRQIYYSMNVEVTDKGDVPEGYKVSRKEKRNFPLILESPSPNQTSLYFCASRLAGANVLTFGAGSRLTVL.

The chain couples TRBV6-1 to TRBJ1-1, with D possibly being TRBD1 (6 bases). Germline CDR1 is MNHNS and CDR2 is SASEGT. Trimming took 5 bases from V and 0 from J, leaving 13 bases between them. This CDR3 has 15 amino acids. The CDR3 is CASSPGQSMNTEAFF. The CDR3 region has the DNA TGTGCCAGCAGTCCGGGACAATCCATGAACACTGAAGCTTTCTTT.

V gene TRBV20-1 combines with J gene TRBJ2-4; 9 bases are shared with TRBD1. Germline V gene sequence: CDR1 DFQATT, CDR2 SNEGSKA (reference sequence). The CDR3 is 12 amino acids. Trimming cost V 6 bases and J 8 bases; bases outside gene matches: 5. The CDR3: CSATGGIDIQYF. Here the CDR3 DNA reads TGCAGTGCAACAGGGGGCATAGACATTCAGTACTTC.

The chain is built from TRBV30 and TRBJ2-2; D gene unclear. Per germline, CDR1 GTSNPN and CDR2 SVGIG (reference sequence). V was cut by 5 bases and J by 0 bases, with 7 bases left in between. This CDR3 contains 13 residues. The CDR3 reads CAWDGANTGELFF. As DNA, the CDR3 is TGTGCCTGGGACGGCGCGAACACCGGGGAGCTGTTTTTT.

This clonotype appeared many times. The V gene is TRBV2, the J gene TRBJ1-5; D is perhaps TRBD1 (5 bases). The CDR3 runs to 15 residues. With 6 bases removed from V and 0 bases from J, the gap between germline ends came to 12 bases. In germline, CDR1 is SNHLY, CDR2 FYNNEI. The CDR3 reads CASSTTDYSNQPQHF. The CDR3 DNA reads TGTGCCAGCAGCACGACAGACTATAGCAATCAGCCCCAGCATTTT.

The chain links TRBV6-2 or TRBV6-3 to TRBJ2-7; 10 bases map to TRBD1. Trimming at V came to 2 bases and at J to 7 bases, leaving 8 bases not matched to a gene. This CDR3 comprises 15 residues. Germline-derived CDR1 and CDR2 are MNHEY and SVGEGT. CDR3 DNA sequence: TGTGCCAGCAGTTACGTGGGACAGGGGACGAGTGAGCAGTACTTC. Translated, it gives CASSYVGQGTSEQYF.

This clonotype appeared many times. This rearrangement joins TRBV6-1 to TRBJ2-7; D may be TRBD2 (5 bases). The V end was cut by 8 bases, the J end by 6 bases, with 14 bases between. Germline CDR1 reads MNHNS; CDR2 reads SASEGT. The CDR3 consists of 12 residues. The CDR3 region is CASRARTSEQYF. As DNA, the CDR3 is TGTGCCAGCCGAGCCCGGACTTCCGAGCAGTACTTC.

At least ten counts were recorded for this clonotype. The J gene is TRBJ1-2, the V gene TRBV11-2, with TRBD1 matching 9 bases. The V gene end was trimmed by 1 base and the J gene end by 8 bases; junction bases not matched to a gene: 8. CDR3 length equals 15 residues. Germline V gene sequence: CDR1 SGHAT, CDR2 FQNNGV. CDR3 nucleotides: TGTGCCAGCAGCTTAGGCCCGGACAGGGGCCGCGGCTACACCTTC. This sequence encodes CASSLGPDRGRGYTF.

The sample holds many counts of this clonotype. The chain has TRBV12-3 or TRBV12-4 and TRBJ2-1; 8 bases are shared with TRBD1. The J segment lost 6 bases and the V segment lost 4 bases, leaving 5 bases of the junction unmatched. There are 14 residues in the CDR3. The chain's CDR3 is CASSSRDRSNEQFF. The DNA of the CDR3 is TGTGCCAGCAGTTCCCGGGACAGGTCCAATGAGCAGTTCTTC.

Notes on this clonotype: A read error is possible here, since a much larger clone lies one base away. The V call is TRBV28, the J call TRBJ1-1; TRBD1 might be the D (6 bases). CDR1 is MDHEN, CDR2 SYDVKM, per germline. This CDR3 has 16 amino acids. CDR3 region: CASSLETYRANTEASF. In DNA, the CDR3 is TGTGCCAGCAGTTTAGAGACGTACAGGGCGAACACTGAAGCTTCCTTT.

The V and J genes are TRBV7-2 and TRBJ2-1; D unclear. Germline V gives CDR1 SGHTA, CDR2 FQGNSA. Trimming removed 0 bases at V and 2 bases at J, with 8 bases between. This CDR3 is built from 15 residues. The CDR3 sequence: CASSLAGFTYNEQFF. DNA for the CDR3: TGTGCCAGCAGCTTAGCGGGATTTACCTACAATGAGCAGTTCTTC.

The V gene is TRBV7-9, the J gene TRBJ2-7, with a weak D call TRBD1 (5 bases). The CDR3 length is 12 residues. The germline CDR1 and CDR2 sequences are SEHNR and FQNEAQ (reference sequence). V was cut by 5 bases and J by 4 bases, with 9 bases left in between. Written as DNA, the CDR3 is TGTGCCAGCAGCCGTAACAGGTACGAGCAGTACTTC. Encoded protein: CASSRNRYEQYF.

This clonotype has a count of ten or more. The rearrangement links TRBV12-3 or TRBV12-4 to TRBJ2-7, with a weak D call TRBD2 (6 bases). This CDR3 is built from 16 residues. V gave up 5 bases and J gave up 1 base, with 18 bases separating them. Here the CDR3 DNA reads TGTGCCAGCAGTCTCGCACTTCGGGGGAGATCCTACGAGCAGTACTTC. It encodes CASSLALRGRSYEQYF.

Many counts were recorded for this clonotype. The chain is built from TRBV6-1 and TRBJ1-6; D is unclear. With 8 bases removed from V and 7 bases from J, the gap between germline ends came to 18 bases. This CDR3 contains 15 residues. Per the germline V gene, CDR1 is MNHNS and CDR2 is SASEGT. CDR3 DNA: TGTGCCAGCGGAGGGTCGGATACCCGAAATTCACCCCTCCACTTT. Translating gives CASGGSDTRNSPLHF.

The chain recombines TRBV2 with TRBJ2-3; 9 positions match TRBD2. Germline CDR1 is SNHLY and CDR2 is FYNNEI. Unmatched junction bases numbered 4, after V lost 8 bases and J lost 1 base. CDR3 length equals 14 residues. The CDR3 DNA is TGTGCCAGCCTATCTAGCGGGGGCACAGATACGCAGTATTTT. Translated, it gives CASLSSGGTDTQYF. The full variable domain, with the rest looked up from reference TRBV2 and TRBJ2-3, is EPEVTQTPSHQVTQMGQEVILRCVPISNHLYFYWYRQILGQKVEFLVSFYNNEISEKSEIFDDQFSVERPDGSNFTLKIRSTKLEDSAMYFCASLSSGGTDTQYFGPGTRLTVL.

Many counts were recorded for this clonotype. V is TRBV20-1 and J is TRBJ2-5; TRBD2 matches 11 bases. Per germline, CDR1 DFQATT and CDR2 SNEGSKA (reference sequence). V dropped 3 bases and J dropped 1; count of bases not matched to a gene: 4. There are 15 residues in the CDR3. Here the CDR3 DNA reads TGCAGTGCTAGGGGGACTAGCGGATCCCAAGAGACCCAGTACTTC. Its translation: CSARGTSGSQETQYF.

This clonotype was picked up a small number of times. The V call is TRBV5-6, the J call TRBJ2-5, with D possibly matching TRBD1 (6 bases). CDR3 length: 12 amino acids. Trimming cost V 5 bases and J 5 bases, with 10 bases left between them. The germline gives CDR1 SGHDT, CDR2 YYEEEE. The CDR3 DNA is TGTGCCAGCAGTTGGACAGTGGAGACCCAGTACTTC. This sequence encodes CASSWTVETQYF.

This clonotype was seen just once. This likely reflects a read error, since a far larger clone is one base away. The chain links TRBV6-1 to TRBJ2-7; D unresolved. Germline V gene lookup returns CDR1 MNHNS and CDR2 SASEGT. This CDR3 has 13 residues. The CDR3 spells CASSVLSSYAQYF. Written as DNA, the CDR3 is TGTGCCAGCAGCGTTCTTAGCTCCTACGCGCAGTACTTC.

The CDR3 nucleotides are TGTGCCAGCAGCTTACAGGGGGGGAGCCAAGAGACCCAGTACTTC. Translated: CASSLQGGSQETQYF. This chain links TRBV5-5 with TRBJ2-5; possibly TRBD1 for D (8 bases). CDR3 length: 15 residues. Germline-derived CDR1 and CDR2 are SGHKS and YYEKEE (reference sequence). The V end was cut by 2 bases, the J end by 1 base, with 12 bases between.

The table lists this clonotype with a few counts. The V call is TRBV20-1, the J call TRBJ1-1, with a possible D match to TRBD1 (6 bases). The V end was cut by 2 bases, the J end by 8 bases, with 6 bases between. CDR3 length equals 10 residues. Germline V gene sequence: CDR1 DFQATT, CDR2 SNEGSKA (reference sequence). CDR3 DNA sequence: TGCAGTGCTAGACAGGGGGAAGCTTTCTTT. It codes for CSARQGEAFF.

The chain joins TRBV19 to TRBJ2-7; tentative D call: TRBD2 (5 bases). The CDR3 length is 14 residues. Germline V CDR1 and CDR2: LNHDA, SQIVND (reference sequence). Trimming pared 9 bases from V and 0 bases from J, leaving 15 bases between. The CDR3 coding sequence is TGTGCCAGCGGACTTAACGGTGACTCCTACGAGCAGTACTTC. It translates to CASGLNGDSYEQYF. The whole variable domain, remainder taken from reference TRBV19 and TRBJ2-7, is DGGITQSPKYLFRKEGQNVTLSCEQNLNHDAMYWYRQDPGQGLRLIYYSQIVNDFQKGDIAEGYSVSREKKESFPLTVTSAQKNPTAFYLCASGLNGDSYEQYFGPGTRLTVT.

The chain uses TRBV7-9 and TRBJ1-4; D remains unclear. Germline V gives CDR1 SEHNR, CDR2 FQNEAQ (reference sequence). There are 11 residues in the CDR3. V lost 1 base to trimming and J lost 7 bases, with 1 base between them. CDR3 nucleotide sequence: TGTGCCAGCAGCTTAGTTGAAAAACTGTTTTTT. Its translation: CASSLVEKLFF.